The rows below give T cell receptor beta chains drawn from one sample of a study of cytomegalovirus exposure and HLA in healthy donors. Sequencing used immunoSEQ multiplex PCR; TCRdb keeps in-frame clones, though not all of them. This sample has approximately 110,000 clones, with roughly 14% found just once. The sample consisted of PBMCs. All receptors come from a young woman in good health and CMV-seronegative. The conserved cysteine and the conserved F or W are not part of the CDR3 here. Fields, in order: V gene, CDR3 length, CDR3 protein.

TRBV5-1	13	ASSRDITNTGELF
TRBV5-4	12	ASSLSIQVTEAF
TRBV11-2	14	ASSPNDGNANNEQF
TRBV28	13	ASRQDRVTQETQY
TRBV2	11	ASRRTSIDEQF
TRBV7-2	15	ASSSPSSGGVFYEQY
TRBV4-2	14	ASSQAGGAGANVLT
TRBV29-1	14	SVEPLGGPNTGELF
TRBV6-1	15	ASSEAWQGVHTYEQY
TRBV7-6	12	ASSSRTRNNEQF
TRBV6-5	14	ASSYFGRGLYNEQF
TRBV5-6	10	ASSFGRGRYT
TRBV27	13	ASRTGGLANTEAF
TRBV4-2	12	ASSQEESTGELF
TRBV5-6	13	ASSQRRLPYHEQY